A selection of T cell receptor beta chains follows, all from one sample in a study of blood T cell repertoires in COVID-19. Sequencing used immunoSEQ multiplex PCR; TCRdb keeps in-frame clones, though not all of them. The sample contains around 97,000 clones, 85% to 90% of which appear only once. Material for sequencing was peripheral blood. The receptor source for this set is a human donor in a cohort sampled during active COVID-19. The CDR3 runs from the conserved cysteine through the conserved F or W. Each record gives: J gene, V gene, CDR3 protein.

J gene: TRBJ2-7; V gene: TRBV6-5; CDR3 protein: CASIRGREQYF
J gene: TRBJ2-4; V gene: TRBV7-2; CDR3 protein: CASSSGTSNQNIQYF
J gene: TRBJ2-1; V gene: TRBV18; CDR3 protein: CASSRAGSNEQFF
J gene: TRBJ2-7; V gene: TRBV7-6; CDR3 protein: CASSLAPALAGVQYEQYF
J gene: TRBJ2-7; V gene: TRBV15; CDR3 protein: CATSRGGGGSSYEQYF
J gene: TRBJ1-2; V gene: TRBV19; CDR3 protein: CASSGGAHGYTF
J gene: TRBJ2-2; V gene: TRBV7-9; CDR3 protein: CASWRGRNTGELFF
J gene: TRBJ2-2; V gene: TRBV28; CDR3 protein: CASRLSGSSGELFF
J gene: TRBJ2-1; V gene: TRBV20-1; CDR3 protein: CSARDQAEQFF
J gene: TRBJ2-1; V gene: TRBV6-4; CDR3 protein: CASSDSHRAGNEQFF
J gene: TRBJ2-7; V gene: TRBV27; CDR3 protein: CASSLYWAGGIYEQYF
J gene: TRBJ1-4; V gene: TRBV6-1; CDR3 protein: CASSEGGGAREKLFF
J gene: TRBJ2-7; V gene: TRBV11-3; CDR3 protein: CASSLGAATYEQYF
J gene: TRBJ2-3; V gene: TRBV5-1; CDR3 protein: CASTLTGTTDTQYF
J gene: TRBJ1-1; V gene: TRBV30; CDR3 protein: CAWSGEGKNTEAFF
J gene: TRBJ1-1; V gene: TRBV10-1; CDR3 protein: CASSRVLNTEAFF
J gene: TRBJ1-3; V gene: TRBV6-5; CDR3 protein: CASSYVRAGNTIYF
J gene: TRBJ2-5; V gene: TRBV5-4; CDR3 protein: CASSLGGSKETQYF
J gene: TRBJ2-5; V gene: TRBV29-1; CDR3 protein: CSSRTDPQETQYF
J gene: TRBJ2-7; V gene: TRBV24-1; CDR3 protein: CATSDQGRGTEEQYF
J gene: TRBJ2-7; V gene: TRBV6-6; CDR3 protein: CASSLPYEQYF
J gene: TRBJ1-5; V gene: TRBV18; CDR3 protein: CASSPYQDRGGNQPQHF
J gene: TRBJ1-1; V gene: TRBV7-8; CDR3 protein: CASSLGQGLNTEAFF
J gene: TRBJ1-6; V gene: TRBV19; CDR3 protein: CASSILLGVESPLHF
J gene: TRBJ1-1; V gene: TRBV12-5; CDR3 protein: CASGLDGLGPGAFF
J gene: TRBJ2-7; V gene: TRBV12-3/TRBV12-4; CDR3 protein: CASSPGGPYEQYF
J gene: TRBJ1-1; V gene: TRBV3-1/TRBV3-2; CDR3 protein: CASSYLGGNTEAFF
J gene: TRBJ1-2; V gene: TRBV5-8; CDR3 protein: CASSLGGEKNTF
J gene: TRBJ2-5; V gene: TRBV3-1/TRBV3-2; CDR3 protein: CASSRLAGGETQYF
J gene: TRBJ1-2; V gene: TRBV24-1; CDR3 protein: CATSDRNYGYTF
J gene: TRBJ2-6; V gene: TRBV3-1/TRBV3-2; CDR3 protein: CASSRTGGHSGANVLTF
J gene: TRBJ2-2; V gene: TRBV30; CDR3 protein: CAWRPKRAGTGELFF
J gene: TRBJ2-7; V gene: TRBV18; CDR3 protein: CASSPLRGQGGYEQYF
J gene: TRBJ1-2; V gene: TRBV9; CDR3 protein: CASSVGQGSGYTF
J gene: TRBJ2-7; V gene: TRBV30; CDR3 protein: CAWSPGSLYEQYF
J gene: TRBJ2-1; V gene: TRBV28; CDR3 protein: CASTLQGYEQFF
J gene: TRBJ2-2; V gene: TRBV25-1; CDR3 protein: CASRWGGTPGELFF
J gene: TRBJ2-7; V gene: TRBV5-4; CDR3 protein: CASSGRDRGTYEQYF
J gene: TRBJ1-2; V gene: TRBV4-1; CDR3 protein: CASSQGGPANLDYGYTF
J gene: TRBJ1-2; V gene: TRBV9; CDR3 protein: CASSVSANYGYTF
J gene: TRBJ1-2; V gene: TRBV6-6; CDR3 protein: CASSYSRGSYGYTF
J gene: TRBJ2-3; V gene: TRBV5-1; CDR3 protein: CASSLGTSGGVTNTQYF
J gene: TRBJ1-1; V gene: TRBV6-5; CDR3 protein: CASFIDRATEAFF
J gene: TRBJ2-3; V gene: TRBV27; CDR3 protein: CASSFAVQAGGATDTQYF
J gene: TRBJ1-4; V gene: TRBV3-1/TRBV3-2; CDR3 protein: CASSQVASEKLFF
J gene: TRBJ2-1; V gene: TRBV28; CDR3 protein: CASISGTYNEQFF
J gene: TRBJ1-2; V gene: TRBV9; CDR3 protein: CASSVDVQGGHGYTF
J gene: TRBJ2-7; V gene: TRBV3-1/TRBV3-2; CDR3 protein: CASSQFPAGTGGEQYF
J gene: TRBJ2-7; V gene: TRBV5-4; CDR3 protein: CASARDGRGGAQGEQYF
J gene: TRBJ2-1; V gene: TRBV19; CDR3 protein: CASSREPDRGVYNEQFF
J gene: TRBJ2-7; V gene: TRBV6-2/TRBV6-3; CDR3 protein: CASSYLGQGPYEQYF
J gene: TRBJ1-6; V gene: TRBV21-1; CDR3 protein: CASSKGGRGGTPLHF
J gene: TRBJ1-2; V gene: TRBV30; CDR3 protein: CAWSRFPGQGGGYTF
J gene: TRBJ2-1; V gene: TRBV11-3; CDR3 protein: CASIPGEQFF
J gene: TRBJ2-7; V gene: TRBV6-6; CDR3 protein: CASSNREQRAYF
J gene: TRBJ1-4; V gene: TRBV28; CDR3 protein: CACRKGTGYEKLFF
J gene: TRBJ2-5; V gene: TRBV3-1/TRBV3-2; CDR3 protein: CASSQFTGGQETQYF
J gene: TRBJ2-4; V gene: TRBV6-6; CDR3 protein: CASSSTVGIQYF
J gene: TRBJ2-1; V gene: TRBV3-1/TRBV3-2; CDR3 protein: CASNDAGVNNEQFF
J gene: TRBJ1-4; V gene: TRBV23-1; CDR3 protein: CASSKTPKRTEGKLFF